A single sample is the source of the 25 T cell receptor beta chains below, sequenced in a study of T-cell memory formation after mild COVID-19. TCRdb re-derived calls from the 5' RACE reads in MiXCR, one entry per CDR3 protein. The repertoire includes fewer than 450,000 distinct CDR3 sequences, under 25% of them detected once, and approximately 13% sits in the top ten. Sequencing was performed on PBMCs or a T cell subset sorted from them (not recorded which). The origin of the receptors is an adult woman who had mild COVID-19 (a few samples of this study predate the infection). Cell type and time point are not known.

This clonotype was detected ten times or more. One junction end does not reproduce the germline sequence, and a read error may be involved. The V call is TRBV5-1, the J call TRBJ2-7; no firm D call. The CDR3 covers 13 residues. In germline, CDR1 is SGHRS, CDR2 YFSETQ. This chain's CDR3 is CASSLAGSYEQYF. The CDR3 DNA reads TGTGCCAGCAGCTTAGCAGGCTCCTACGAGCAGTACTTC.

This clonotype occurred a few times. The chain employs TRBV5-6 and TRBJ2-1; 8 nucleotides line up with TRBD2. Per the germline V gene, CDR1 is SGHDT and CDR2 is YYEEEE. With 4 bases clipped from V and 8 bases from J, the junction kept 5 bases outside the gene matches. The CDR3 is made up of 13 amino acids. CDR3 region: CASSPGGGYEQFF. The CDR3, as DNA: TGTGCCAGCAGCCCGGGGGGGGGTTATGAGCAGTTCTTC.

This clonotype was counted only a few times. The J gene is TRBJ2-3, the V gene TRBV20-1; TRBD2 matches at 7 bases. Germline V lookup: CDR1 DFQATT, CDR2 SNEGSKA (reference sequence). V gave up 1 base and J gave up 6 bases; unmatched junction bases: 7. The CDR3 runs 14 residues. The DNA for the CDR3 is TGCAGTGCTAGAGGGGAGGGAGGGCCCGATACGCAGTATTTT. Translating it yields CSARGEGGPDTQYF.

V is TRBV7-6 and J is TRBJ1-4; D is unresolved. The CDR3 is 15 amino acids. The germline CDR1 and CDR2 sequences are SGHVS and FNYEAQ. The V end lost 5 bases, the J end lost 8 bases, and 18 bases lay between the germline ends. The CDR3: CASSPLGPQQEKLFF. CDR3 in DNA: TGTGCCAGCAGCCCCCTCGGCCCTCAGCAGGAAAAACTGTTTTTT.

This clonotype showed up many times. The genes are TRBV12-3 or TRBV12-4 and TRBJ2-5, with D perhaps matching TRBD1 (6 bases). Trimming removed 2 bases from V and 1 base from J, with 8 bases in between. The CDR3 is 14 residues long. The CDR3 coding sequence is TGTGCCAGCAGTTTACTGACAGGCCAAGAGACCCAGTACTTC. As protein: CASSLLTGQETQYF.

The rearrangement uses TRBV20-1 and TRBJ1-5; no firm D call. V lost 6 bases, J lost 5 bases, and 14 bases lay in between. The CDR3 consists of 13 residues. Germline V gives CDR1 DFQATT, CDR2 SNEGSKA (reference sequence). CDR3 bases: TGCAGTGCCTTCGAGGGAGGGTATCAGCCCCAGCATTTT. This sequence encodes CSAFEGGYQPQHF.

This chain links TRBV5-1 with TRBJ1-4; D ambiguous. Germline V gene lookup returns CDR1 SGHRS and CDR2 YFSETQ. V was shortened by 2 bases and J by 5 bases, with 16 bases between the two germline ends. This CDR3 has 16 amino acids. This CDR3 reads CASSFDGTRINEKLFF. Written as DNA, the CDR3 is TGCGCCAGCAGCTTCGATGGCACGCGTATAAATGAAAAACTGTTTTTT.

This clonotype was counted a few times. This chain links TRBV4-1 with TRBJ2-2, with 8 nucleotides matching TRBD1. The trim removed 6 bases at V and 4 bases at J, leaving 13 bases unmatched. This CDR3 contains 17 residues. In germline, CDR1 is MGHRA, CDR2 YSYEKL. CDR3: CASSRTPGQASTGELFF. For the CDR3, the DNA is TGCGCCAGCAGTCGTACCCCGGGACAGGCCAGCACCGGGGAGCTGTTTTTT.

About this clonotype: The junction departs from the called germline gene at one end, perhaps through a read error. The rearrangement joins TRBV6-5 to TRBJ1-5; maybe TRBD1 (5 bases). Germline V lookup: CDR1 MNHEY, CDR2 SVGAGI. The CDR3 is 13 residues long. CDR3: CDSSPVGGQPQHF. For the CDR3, the DNA is TGTGACAGCAGTCCGGTGGGGGGTCAGCCCCAGCATTTT.

This clonotype occurred many times. The chain employs TRBV12-3 or TRBV12-4 and TRBJ1-1, with D possibly matching TRBD1 (5 bases). V lost 5 bases, J lost 2 bases, and 21 bases lay in between. The CDR3 consists of 17 residues. The DNA for the CDR3 is TGTGCCAGCAGTGGTCTTCGACAGAGTACGGGAAACACTGAAGCTTTCTTT. It translates to CASSGLRQSTGNTEAFF.

The rearrangement uses TRBV19 and TRBJ2-1; D remains ambiguous. Germline CDR1 and CDR2: LNHDA and SQIVND (reference sequence). V lost 6 bases and J 3 bases, leaving 21 bases between the germline ends. The CDR3 spans 17 residues. The CDR3 loop is CASSQGRVGALYNEQFF. The CDR3 DNA sequence: TGTGCCAGTAGCCAAGGAAGGGTAGGAGCCCTCTACAATGAGCAGTTCTTC. The variable domain in full, completed from reference TRBV19 and TRBJ2-1, reads DGGITQSPKYLFRKEGQNVTLSCEQNLNHDAMYWYRQDPGQGLRLIYYSQIVNDFQKGDIAEGYSVSREKKESFPLTVTSAQKNPTAFYLCASSQGRVGALYNEQFFGPGTRLTVL.

This clonotype was picked up a small number of times. As DNA, the CDR3 is TGCGCCAGCAGCCAAGCTGAGAACAGGGGCTATGGCTACACCTTC. This sequence encodes CASSQAENRGYGYTF. The chain couples TRBV4-1 to TRBJ1-2; 7 positions match TRBD1. This CDR3 has 15 residues. J lost 4 bases, V lost 1 base, and 6 bases had no gene match. Germline V gives CDR1 MGHRA, CDR2 YSYEKL.

This clonotype was counted a few times. The V and J genes are TRBV3-1 and TRBJ2-5; D gene uncertain. This CDR3 is built from 12 residues. Trimming cost V 1 base and J 5 bases, with 5 bases left between them. Germline lookup yields CDR1 LGHDT and CDR2 YNNKEL (reference sequence). The DNA for the CDR3 is TGTGCCAGCAGCCAAGTGAGTGAGACCCAGTACTTC. Its protein is CASSQVSETQYF.

This chain links TRBV6-2 or TRBV6-3 with TRBJ2-7; 8 bases match TRBD2. CDR1 is MNHEY, CDR2 SVGEGT, per germline. The CDR3 sequence is 15 residues long. After removal of 5 bases from V and 3 bases from J, the junction contained 9 bases not matched to a gene. This CDR3 reads CASSTPAGARYEQYF. In DNA form, the CDR3 reads TGTGCCAGCAGTACCCCAGCGGGAGCCCGCTACGAGCAGTACTTC.

In this sample, this clonotype turned up a few times. V and J are TRBV24-1 and TRBJ2-4; D possibly uses TRBD1 or TRBD2 (7 bases each). Germline loops: CDR1 KGHDR, CDR2 SFDVKD. CDR3 size: 15 residues. V lost 3 bases and J 8 bases, leaving 16 bases between the germline ends. The CDR3 DNA sequence: TGTGCCACCAGTGATCCGCGGTCAGGGGGGGACATTCAGTACTTC. It yields the protein CATSDPRSGGDIQYF.

V and J are TRBV7-9 and TRBJ2-1; TRBD2 aligns across 11 bases. The germline V gene has CDR1 SEHNR and CDR2 FQNEAQ (reference sequence). V lost 1 base and J lost 9; bases outside the gene matches: 8. The CDR3 length is 16 residues. The CDR3 is CASSLGASGRFSEQFF. The CDR3 DNA sequence: TGTGCCAGCAGCTTAGGCGCTAGCGGGAGGTTCAGTGAGCAGTTCTTC.

The J gene is TRBJ2-1, the V gene TRBV20-1; 9 nucleotides line up with TRBD2. The CDR3 covers 21 residues. The V and J ends lost 0 bases and 0 bases, in that order; junction bases with no gene match: 18. Looked up from germline, CDR1 is DFQATT and CDR2 is SNEGSKA (reference sequence). This chain's CDR3 is CSARDLTSRRGGLSSYNEQFF. CDR3 nucleotides: TGCAGTGCTAGAGATTTAACCTCGAGGCGGGGGGGCTTAAGCTCCTACAATGAGCAGTTCTTC.

The chain carries TRBV4-1 and TRBJ1-1, with TRBD1 as a possible D gene (6 bases). CDR1 is MGHRA and CDR2 is YSYEKL in the germline V gene. V was clipped by 4 bases and J by 0 bases, with 21 bases between them. The CDR3 consists of 18 residues. The CDR3 bases are TGCGCCAGCAGCCGCCAACTTGCGACAGGTATTATGAACACTGAAGCTTTCTTT. Its translation: CASSRQLATGIMNTEAFF.

This clonotype has more than one count but fewer than ten. The chain recombines TRBV7-8 with TRBJ2-3; either TRBD1 or TRBD2 may fit D (5 bases each). Trimming took off 7 bases at V and 2 bases at J, with 16 bases between the two ends. Germline CDR1 is SGHVS and CDR2 is FQNEAQ. This CDR3 has 15 amino acids. Here the CDR3 reads CASKKLVGDTDTQYF. DNA of the CDR3: TGTGCCAGCAAAAAACTGGTGGGGGACACAGATACGCAGTATTTT.

The genes are TRBV12-3 or TRBV12-4 and TRBJ1-2; TRBD1 agrees at 7 bases. Trimming at V came to 5 bases and at J to 6 bases, leaving 12 bases not matched to a gene. The CDR3 covers 15 residues. The CDR3 DNA sequence: TGTGCCAGCAGTCCTTGGGAGGGGGCTTTCGATGGCTACACCTTC. Translating it yields CASSPWEGAFDGYTF.

The chain links TRBV5-1 to TRBJ2-7, with 7 nucleotides matching TRBD1. Germline-derived CDR1 and CDR2 are SGHRS and YFSETQ. The CDR3 consists of 15 residues. With V trimmed by 5 bases and J by 3 bases, 11 bases remained unmatched. The CDR3, as DNA: TGCGCCAGCAGTTATGACCCGGGACAGAACTACGAGCAGTACTTC. Its protein product is CASSYDPGQNYEQYF.

The table lists this clonotype with a few counts. The chain carries TRBV3-1 and TRBJ2-1; TRBD2 matches 14 bases. The V gene's germline CDR1 is LGHDT and CDR2 YNNKEL (reference sequence). V trimming: 4 bases; J trimming: 3 bases; junction bases outside the gene matches: 14. CDR3 length: 20 amino acids. DNA for the CDR3: TGTGCCAGCAGCCCCTCCGGGACTAGCGGGAGTCCGGGGCGCTACAATGAGCAGTTCTTC. Translating it yields CASSPSGTSGSPGRYNEQFF.

This rearrangement joins TRBV7-3 to TRBJ2-3; tentatively, D is TRBD1 (5 bases). The CDR3 sequence is 13 residues long. Trimming pared 5 bases from V and 10 bases from J, leaving 16 bases between. CDR1 and CDR2 (germline): SGHTA, FQGTGA. The CDR3 loop is CASSPDPGKAQYF. CDR3 in DNA: TGTGCCAGCAGCCCCGACCCAGGGAAGGCGCAGTATTTT.

The V and J genes are TRBV24-1 and TRBJ1-5, with D unclear. This CDR3 contains 13 residues. CDR1 and CDR2 (germline): KGHDR, SFDVKD. Trimming stripped 1 base from V and 7 bases from J, with 7 bases between. The chain's CDR3 is CATSDFAGQPQHF. DNA for the CDR3: TGTGCCACCAGTGATTTTGCGGGACAGCCCCAGCATTTT.

This sequence joins TRBV29-1 and TRBJ1-5, with TRBD1 as a possible D gene (6 bases). The germline V and J ends were trimmed by 4 bases and 3 bases, with 10 bases remaining between them. This CDR3 comprises 13 residues. Per germline, CDR1 SQVTM and CDR2 ANQGSEA. The CDR3 here is CSVATGLNQPQHF. Written as DNA, the CDR3 is TGCAGCGTTGCCACAGGGCTCAATCAGCCCCAGCATTTT.